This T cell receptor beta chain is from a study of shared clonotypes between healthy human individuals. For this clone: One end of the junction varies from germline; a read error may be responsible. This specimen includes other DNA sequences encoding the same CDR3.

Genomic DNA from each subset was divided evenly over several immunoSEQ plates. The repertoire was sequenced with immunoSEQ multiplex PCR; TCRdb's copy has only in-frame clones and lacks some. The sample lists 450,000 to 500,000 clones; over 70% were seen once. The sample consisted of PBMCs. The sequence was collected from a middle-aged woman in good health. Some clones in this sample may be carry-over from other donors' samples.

This chain's CDR3 is CASSWSGESGYTF. Written as DNA, the CDR3 is TGCGCCAGCAGTTGGTCAGGGGAGAGTGGCTACACCTTT. The chain is built from TRBV27 and TRBJ1-2; tentatively, D is TRBD1 (6 bases). From germline, CDR1 is MNHEY and CDR2 SMNVEV (reference sequence). The CDR3 runs 13 residues.